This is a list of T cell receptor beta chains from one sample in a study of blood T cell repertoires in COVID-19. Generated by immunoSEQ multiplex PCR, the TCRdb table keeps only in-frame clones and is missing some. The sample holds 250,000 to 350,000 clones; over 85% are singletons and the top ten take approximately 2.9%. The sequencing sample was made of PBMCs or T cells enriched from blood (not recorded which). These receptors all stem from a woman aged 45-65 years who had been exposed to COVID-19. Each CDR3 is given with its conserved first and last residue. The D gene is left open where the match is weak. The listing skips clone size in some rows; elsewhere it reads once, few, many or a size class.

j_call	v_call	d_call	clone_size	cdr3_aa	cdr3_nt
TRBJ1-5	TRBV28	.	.	CASSFRGRGNQPQHF	TGTGCCAGCAGTTTTCGGGGTAGAGGCAATCAGCCCCAGCATTTT
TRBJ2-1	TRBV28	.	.	CASSFGGYYNEQFF	TGTGCCAGCAGTTTTGGGGGGTACTACAATGAGCAGTTCTTC
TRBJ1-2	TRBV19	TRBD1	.	CASSMTGPSGYTF	TGTGCCAGTAGTATGACAGGGCCATCGGGCTACACCTTC
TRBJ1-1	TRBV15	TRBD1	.	CVTSKGQVDYTEAFF	TGTGTCACCAGCAAAGGACAGGTCGACTACACTGAAGCTTTCTTT
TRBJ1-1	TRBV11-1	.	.	CASRSPRDIMNTEAFF	TGTGCCAGCAGGTCCCCCCGGGACATAATGAACACTGAAGCTTTCTTT
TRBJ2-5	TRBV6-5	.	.	CASSSTDREETQYF	TGTGCCAGCAGTTCTACCGACAGAGAAGAGACCCAGTACTTC
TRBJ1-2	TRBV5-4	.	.	CASSLLMSAGDGYTF	TGTGCCAGCAGCTTGTTAATGAGCGCCGGGGATGGCTACACCTTC
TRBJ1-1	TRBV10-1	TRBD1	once	CAIPGTGVEAFF	TGCGCCATTCCCGGGACAGGGGTTGAAGCTTTCTTT
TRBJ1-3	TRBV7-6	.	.	CASSLVGQDLGAWPGNTIYF	TGTGCCAGCAGCTTAGTGGGGCAAGATTTGGGGGCCTGGCCTGGAAACACCATATATTTT
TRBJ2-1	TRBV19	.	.	CASSTKGTLWNEQFF	TGTGCCAGTAGTACCAAAGGGACACTGTGGAATGAGCAGTTCTTC
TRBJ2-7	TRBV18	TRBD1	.	CASSPTGTGGVLLYF	TGTGCCAGCTCACCAACCGGGACAGGGGGCGTATTATTGTACTTC
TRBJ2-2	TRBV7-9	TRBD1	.	CASSSGTGWNGELFF	TGTGCCAGCAGCTCCGGGACAGGGTGGAACGGGGAGCTGTTTTTT
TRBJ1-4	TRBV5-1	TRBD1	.	CASSYGTGNEKLFF	TGCGCCAGCAGCTACGGGACAGGGAATGAAAAACTGTTTTTT
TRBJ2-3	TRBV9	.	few	CASSEPGVPDTQYF	TGTGCCAGCAGCGAGCCAGGGGTTCCGGATACGCAGTATTTT
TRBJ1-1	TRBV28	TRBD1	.	CASSIGQGVFTEAFF	TGTGCCAGCAGTATCGGACAGGGTGTCTTCACTGAAGCTTTCTTT
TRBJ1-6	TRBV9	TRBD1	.	CASSVRTGDNSPLHF	TGTGCCAGCAGCGTGAGGACAGGGGATAATTCACCCCTCCACTTT
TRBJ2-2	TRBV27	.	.	CASSLPWPRANTGELFF	TGTGCCAGCAGTTTACCTTGGCCCAGGGCTAACACCGGGGAGCTGTTTTTT
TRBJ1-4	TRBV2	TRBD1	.	CASRQGAGEKLFF	TGTGCCAGCAGGCAGGGGGCTGGTGAAAAACTGTTTTTT
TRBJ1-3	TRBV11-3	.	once	CASSLFSGSGNTIYF	TGTGCCAGCAGCTTATTTTCCGGCTCTGGAAACACCATATATTTT
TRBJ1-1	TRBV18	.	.	CASSPRQTLDEAFF	TGTGCCAGCTCACCCCGACAGACCTTGGATGAAGCTTTCTTT
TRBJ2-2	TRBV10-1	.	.	CASNRQSVNTGELFF	TGCGCCAGCAATAGACAGTCCGTGAACACCGGGGAGCTGTTTTTT
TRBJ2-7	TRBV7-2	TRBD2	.	CASSSSGGFLYEQYF	TGTGCCAGCAGCTCTAGCGGGGGTTTTCTTTATGAGCAGTACTTC
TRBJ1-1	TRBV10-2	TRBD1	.	CASILQGAHTEAFF	TGCGCCAGCATCCTCCAGGGGGCGCACACTGAAGCTTTCTTT
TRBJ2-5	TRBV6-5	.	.	CASLSRYVYEETQYF	TGTGCCAGCCTGTCCCGCTATGTTTATGAGGAGACCCAGTACTTC
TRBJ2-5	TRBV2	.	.	CASSGQEETQYF	TGTGCCAGCAGTGGACAGGAAGAGACCCAGTACTTC
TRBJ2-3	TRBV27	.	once	CASSWSQGTQYF	TGTGCCAGCAGTTGGTCCCAGGGTACGCAGTATTTT
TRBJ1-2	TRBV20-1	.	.	CSASLQPANYGYTF	TGCAGTGCTAGTCTACAGCCAGCTAACTATGGCTACACCTTC
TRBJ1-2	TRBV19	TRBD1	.	CASKQQGTNYGYTF	TGTGCCAGTAAGCAACAGGGGACTAACTATGGCTACACCTTC
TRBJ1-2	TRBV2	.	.	CASSSTGIRGYTF	TGTGCCAGCAGTTCGACAGGAATTCGGGGCTACACCTTC
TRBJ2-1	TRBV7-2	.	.	CASGLTDYNEQFF	TGTGCCAGCGGGTTAACAGATTACAATGAGCAGTTCTTC
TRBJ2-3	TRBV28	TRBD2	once	CASSPPPGGSDTQYF	TGTGCCAGCAGTCCGCCGCCGGGGGGTTCAGATACGCAGTATTTT
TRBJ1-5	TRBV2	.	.	CASRETGSTTNQPQHF	TGTGCCAGCAGGGAGACAGGCTCAACGACAAATCAGCCCCAGCATTTT
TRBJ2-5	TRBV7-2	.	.	CASSLDTPGTQYF	TGTGCCAGCAGCTTAGACACCCCGGGGACCCAGTACTTC
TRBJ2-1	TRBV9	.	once	CASSPSVYNEQFF	TGTGCCAGCAGCCCCTCGGTTTACAATGAGCAGTTCTTC
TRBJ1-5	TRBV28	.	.	CASTFTPYSNQPQHF	TGTGCCAGCACCTTTACACCTTATAGCAATCAGCCCCAGCATTTT
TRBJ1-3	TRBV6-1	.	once	CASSDTRQISGNTIYF	TGTGCCAGCAGTGATACCAGACAGATCTCTGGAAACACCATATATTTT
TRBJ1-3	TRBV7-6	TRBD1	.	CASSLHLDRGGNTIYF	TGTGCCAGCAGCTTACACCTGGACAGGGGGGGAAACACCATATATTTT
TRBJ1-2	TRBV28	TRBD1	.	CASSLIGQGSINYGYTF	TGTGCCAGCAGTTTAATCGGACAGGGGTCAATAAACTATGGCTACACCTTC
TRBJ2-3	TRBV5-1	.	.	CASSLGVSTDTQYF	TGCGCCAGCAGCCTGGGAGTGAGCACAGATACGCAGTATTTT
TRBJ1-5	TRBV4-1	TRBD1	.	CASSQDPQGVPGQPQHF	TGCGCCAGCAGCCAAGATCCCCAGGGGGTGCCCGGGCAGCCCCAGCATTTT
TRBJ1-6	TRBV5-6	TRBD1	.	CASSADRGSSPLHF	TGTGCCAGCAGCGCAGACAGGGGGAGTTCACCCCTCCACTTT
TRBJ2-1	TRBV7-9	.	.	CASSSWAGRTYNEQFF	TGTGCCAGCAGCTCCTGGGCGGGGCGGACCTACAATGAGCAGTTCTTC
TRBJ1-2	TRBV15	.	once	CATSRVEFYYGYTF	TGTGCCACCAGCAGAGTGGAGTTCTACTATGGCTACACCTTC
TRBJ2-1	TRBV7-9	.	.	CASSLMGTLFNEQFF	TGTGCCAGCAGCTTAATGGGGACACTTTTCAATGAGCAGTTCTTC
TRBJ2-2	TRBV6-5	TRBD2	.	CASNPGRAGELFF	TGTGCCAGCAACCCAGGGAGGGCCGGGGAGCTGTTTTTT
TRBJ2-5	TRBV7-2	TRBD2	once	CASSLEERGGQKTQYF	TGTGCCAGCAGCTTAGAGGAGCGGGGGGGCCAAAAGACCCAGTACTTC
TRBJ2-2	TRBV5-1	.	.	CASSLDPGRLTGELFF	TGCGCCAGCAGCTTGGATCCGGGGAGGTTAACCGGGGAGCTGTTTTTT
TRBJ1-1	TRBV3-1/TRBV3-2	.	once	CASSQWGLEAFF	TGTGCCAGCAGCCAATGGGGCCTTGAAGCTTTCTTT